What follows is one T cell receptor beta chain and its context. This entry belongs to a study of T cell changes during pregnancy in multiple sclerosis. This CDR3 has 16 residues. Germline CDR1 MDHEN, CDR2 SYDVKM. The V segment lost 3 bases and the J segment 5 bases; nucleotides outside the gene matches: 8. Generated by immunoSEQ multiplex PCR, the TCRdb table keeps only in-frame clones and is missing some. The table records around 10,000 clones, 83% of them present only once. This specimen consisted of CD8+ T cells from peripheral blood mononuclear cells, obtained in the third trimester of pregnancy. The gene calls are TRBV28 and TRBJ2-1, with TRBD1 identical over 9 bases. The TCR comes from a female donor in good health, enrolled as a control in a pregnancy study. The CDR3 spells CASSFTGTGLNNEQFF. As DNA, the CDR3 is TGTGCCAGCAGTTTCACCGGGACAGGGTTAAACAATGAGCAGTTCTTC.